These 12 T cell receptor beta chains share one sample of origin, sequenced in a study of naive and memory T cell subsets. Study results and caveats: Especially in CD8 cells, naive repertoires contained a few larger clonotypes, possibly CD45RA-re-expressing memory cells.

Two oligonucleotides, mixed equimolar, formed the beta constant-region primer covering TRBC1 and TRBC2. Four rounds of PCR amplified the ligated cDNA using nested alpha and beta constant-region primers plus SP2. TCRdb re-called the UMI-ligation and nested PCR reads through MiXCR, storing one row per CDR3 protein. Among under 150,000 distinct CDR3 sequences, more than 15% were seen once, and the ten largest hold around 0.63%. The antigens for these receptors are not known. The sequenced material came from naive CD8+ T cells from blood. These receptors were taken from a human donor in good health.

The chain is built from TRBV29-1 and TRBJ2-2; D perhaps matches TRBD1 (5 bases). The CDR3 length is 15 residues. Germline loops: CDR1 SQVTM, CDR2 ANQGSEA. Deletions cut 4 bases from V and 5 bases from J, with 17 bases between. The DNA of the CDR3 is TGCAGCGTTGTAGAAGCAAGGGGAAATACCGGGGAGCTGTTTTTT. It is translated as CSVVEARGNTGELFF.

The genes are TRBV27 and TRBJ2-4; either TRBD1 or TRBD2 may supply D (6 bases each). Germline CDR1 reads MNHEY; CDR2 reads SMNVEV (reference sequence). The ends were cut back, 3 bases at V and 6 bases at J, with 9 bases in the middle. This CDR3 spans 13 amino acids. This chain's CDR3 is CASSLGGRNIQYF. For the CDR3, the DNA is TGTGCCAGCAGTTTGGGGGGCAGAAACATTCAGTACTTC.

This clonotype was recorded a few times. The chain is built from TRBV6-6 and TRBJ2-7; TRBD1 agrees at 9 bases. CDR1 is MNHNY, CDR2 SVGAGI, per germline (reference sequence). The ends lost 0 bases at V and 3 bases at J; junction bases unmatched: 3. The CDR3 covers 15 residues. The CDR3: CASSYSTGQGYEQYF. DNA of the CDR3: TGTGCCAGCAGTTACTCGACGGGACAGGGCTACGAGCAGTACTTC.

The rearrangement links TRBV6-1 to TRBJ1-1, with 7 positions matching TRBD1. The trim removed 6 bases at V and 6 bases at J, leaving 4 bases unmatched. Germline CDR1 and CDR2: MNHNS and SASEGT. This CDR3 is built from 12 residues. The CDR3 coding sequence is TGTGCCAGCAGGGGGGACAGCCCTGAAGCTTTCTTT. As protein: CASRGDSPEAFF.

This clonotype was observed a handful of times. The chain has TRBV2 and TRBJ2-3, with D possibly TRBD1 on 5 matching bases. V was trimmed by 7 bases and J by 0 bases, leaving 14 bases between them. Germline CDR1 reads SNHLY; CDR2 reads FYNNEI. CDR3 size: 15 residues. The DNA of the CDR3 is TGTGCCAGCAAAGACAGCATAACTAGCACAGATACGCAGTATTTT. Its translation: CASKDSITSTDTQYF.

This chain uses TRBV25-1 with TRBJ1-6; no definite D call. The germline V gene encodes CDR1 MGHDK and CDR2 SYGVNS. V lost 3 bases to trimming and J lost 8 bases, with 8 bases between them. CDR3 length: 13 residues. Here the CDR3 DNA reads TGTGCCAGCAGTGAGTTTTTCGATTCACCCCTCCACTTT. Translation gives CASSEFFDSPLHF.

This chain joins TRBV4-1 and TRBJ2-1; TRBD2 is a possible D gene (6 bases). Trimming stripped 0 bases from V and 9 bases from J, with 12 bases between. This CDR3 has 14 amino acids. Germline CDR1 reads MGHRA; CDR2 reads YSYEKL. This chain's CDR3 is CASSQDPVSGEQFF. The DNA of the CDR3 is TGCGCCAGCAGCCAAGACCCAGTTAGCGGTGAGCAGTTCTTC.

Only a few counts were recorded for this clonotype. This rearrangement joins TRBV28 to TRBJ1-2; tentative D call: TRBD1 (6 bases). From germline, CDR1 is MDHEN and CDR2 SYDVKM. V lost 4 bases to trimming and J lost 1 base, with 13 bases between them. This CDR3 is 15 amino acids long. CDR3 loop: CASSSRTANNYGYTF. CDR3 nucleotide sequence: TGTGCCAGCAGTTCCCGGACAGCCAATAACTATGGCTACACCTTC.

This clonotype showed up many times. The CDR3 loop is CASSPGTSGQETQYF. CDR3 nucleotides: TGTGCCAGCAGCCCCGGGACTAGCGGACAAGAGACCCAGTACTTC. V gene TRBV5-6 combines with J gene TRBJ2-5; 11 bases fit TRBD2. V dropped 4 bases and J dropped 2; count of bases not matched to a gene: 4. This CDR3 is 15 amino acids long. Germline loops: CDR1 SGHDT, CDR2 YYEEEE.

The sample holds a few counts of this clonotype. In DNA, the CDR3 is TGCAGCGCCACATCCTTAGACAGAACACCCCTTGATGGAGCTTTCTTT. Its translation: CSATSLDRTPLDGAFF. The J gene is TRBJ1-1, the V gene TRBV29-1; D possibly corresponds to TRBD1 (5 bases). Trimming took 7 bases from V and 10 from J, leaving 31 bases between them. The CDR3 has 16 residues. CDR1 is SQVTM, CDR2 ANQGSEA, per germline.

The chain joins TRBV29-1 to TRBJ2-1, with D maybe TRBD1 (6 bases). This CDR3 has 13 residues. V gave up 2 bases and J gave up 6 bases, with 11 bases separating them. CDR1 is SQVTM and CDR2 is ANQGSEA in the germline V gene. CDR3 region: CSVETGRGNEQFF. The CDR3 DNA is TGCAGCGTTGAAACCGGCAGGGGCAATGAGCAGTTCTTC.

This clonotype was seen many times. The chain carries TRBV28 and TRBJ1-1, with a weak D call TRBD1 (5 bases). Looked up from germline, CDR1 is MDHEN and CDR2 is SYDVKM. The CDR3 consists of 14 residues. V was shortened by 6 bases and J by 1 base, with 12 bases between the two germline ends. CDR3 nucleotide sequence: TGTGCCAGCAGACTGTTCAGGGAGAACACTGAAGCTTTCTTT. Its protein is CASRLFRENTEAFF.